The T cell receptor (beta chain) described here comes from a study of CD8 T cells in ankylosing spondylitis. General study points: There was a TCR beta motif, made of several highly homologous variants, that appeared characteristic of ankylosing spondylitis blood.

With 6 bases removed from V and 8 bases from J, the gap between germline ends came to 26 bases. CDR3 size: 16 residues. Germline lookup yields CDR1 MNHEY and CDR2 SVGEGT. MiXCR, applied by TCRdb to the 5' RACE reads, yields one record per CDR3 protein. The sample shows 500,000 to 650,000 distinct CDR3 sequences, under 5.5% of them seen only once. This clonotype was detected a few times. Its specificity is unknown. The sequencing input was blood, either unsorted or a sorted T cell fraction (not recorded which). The TCR originated in a male donor with ankylosing spondylitis. This chain joins TRBV6-2 or TRBV6-3 and TRBJ2-7; D unclear. In nucleotides, the CDR3 is TGTGCCAGCAGCCGACGGGTGACAAGGCATCATTCTCAGCAGTACTTC. The encoded protein is CASSRRVTRHHSQQYF.